The clone carrying this TCR beta chain was found many times. Lactation, pregnancy, other autoimmune disease or uncontrolled infection led to exclusion of patients. The blood specimen was taken at initial hyperthyroidism diagnosis, before any ophthalmopathy symptoms. Germline V lookup: CDR1 LGHDT, CDR2 YNNKEL (reference sequence). The CDR3 totals 15 residues. The V gene end was trimmed by 6 bases and the J gene end by 1 base; junction bases not matched to a gene: 0. This sample is part of a study of T cells in Graves' hyperthyroidism and ophthalmopathy. RNA transcripts served as the template for amplifying TCR beta CDR3 regions. With the HTBI primer set, the TCR CDR3 went through a first round of RT-PCR. TCRdb reprocessed the multiplex PCR reads with MiXCR, giving one entry per CDR3 protein. The table shows under 350,000 distinct CDR3 sequences, with 20% to 25% occurring only once.

The chain links TRBV3-1 to TRBJ2-2, with 12 bases aligning to TRBD2. Material for sequencing was blood. This receptor was taken from a middle-aged man with Graves' hyperthyroidism that later progressed to Graves' ophthalmopathy. CDR3 loop: CASRLAGGNTGELFF. The CDR3 DNA sequence: TGTGCCAGCAGACTAGCGGGAGGGAACACCGGGGAGCTGTTTTTT.